This T cell receptor beta chain came from a study of cytomegalovirus exposure and HLA in healthy donors. Study-wide results and limits: Highly shared variants forming one cluster were likely a sequencing artifact. In a later analysis, a genetic analysis reported fewer productive-TCR N-insertions in an Asian-associated ancestry cluster than the cohort average. Among immune exposure information, only CMV serostatus was available.

In the case of this clone: Its matching antigen is unknown.

PCR was performed using 60 Vbeta and 13 Jbeta primers. Profiled with immunoSEQ multiplex PCR; TCRdb holds only in-frame clones, not every one. The table records about 170,000 clones, 77% of them present only once. The receptor comes from a young woman in good health and CMV-seropositive. Sequencing was performed on PBMCs.

DNA for the CDR3: TGTGCCAGCAGTGAAGCGCAAGCCCCGGGCTACACCTTC. It encodes CASSEAQAPGYTF. The rearrangement joins TRBV2 to TRBJ1-2; D call uncertain. The ends were cut back, 0 bases at V and 8 bases at J, with 10 bases in the middle. Per germline, CDR1 SNHLY and CDR2 FYNNEI. CDR3 length equals 13 residues.